One T cell receptor beta chain is described in this entry. The source material, RNA transcripts, was used to amplify TCR beta CDR3 regions. HTBI primers were used for first-round RT-PCR of the TCR CDR3. TCRdb processed the multiplex PCR reads anew with MiXCR; each CDR3 protein has one entry. This table has a few hundred thousand distinct CDR3 sequences, around 15% appearing once. The entry originates in a study of T cells in Graves' hyperthyroidism and ophthalmopathy. The CDR3 is made up of 15 amino acids. Germline CDR1 GTSNPN, CDR2 SVGIG (reference sequence). The V gene lost 1 base and the J gene lost 5 bases, with 14 bases spanning the gap.

This TCR was recovered from a woman between 35 and 50 years old with Graves' ophthalmopathy. The rearrangement links TRBV30 to TRBJ1-4, with a possible D match to TRBD1 (5 bases). Sample: blood. The CDR3 nucleotides read TGTGCCTGGAGTGAAGGGACGCTAAGCAATGAAAAACTGTTTTTT. Residues: CAWSEGTLSNEKLFF.